This T cell receptor (beta chain) was recovered during a study of T cells in Graves' hyperthyroidism and ophthalmopathy (dated by TCRdb to between 2017 and 2020). Regarding the research as a whole: To identify TCR V-J signatures that set the groups apart, the researchers used a discovery cohort of 100 patients, made up of under 50 with Graves' ophthalmopathy and 55 to 65 with stable Graves' hyperthyroidism. Prospective prediction of ophthalmopathy was tested in an independent validation cohort of 18 to 20 hyperthyroidism patients and some 17 patients who later progressed to ophthalmopathy. The study also compared thyroid tissue and blood T-cell repertoires from about 6 Graves' hyperthyroidism patients. The paper reports TCR Vbeta CDR3 sequencing of some 140 peripheral blood samples: fewer than 50 ophthalmopathy, fewer than 80 hyperthyroidism and approximately 17 progressor patients. The 75 to 100 discovery patients were randomly split 7:3 into training and test sets. After blood sampling, hyperthyroidism patients were treated with methimazole at a starting dose of 30 mg daily, and ophthalmopathy patients were treated with high-dose intravenous methylprednisolone. Broad study findings and their caveats: A model built on a 13 V-J signature distinguished ophthalmopathy from stable hyperthyroidism, reaching roughly 88% sensitivity and 81% to 83% specificity in cross-validation and 80%/75% in testing. Sample size was not statistically predetermined, and investigators were not blinded to group allocation. Most expanded thyroid clonotypes (frequency above 0.001) were also detected in blood, suggesting blood repertoires may reflect thyroid immune responses. In validation, the model predicted progression to ophthalmopathy a median of about 6 months before onset, with roughly 68% sensitivity and roughly 72% specificity.

Patients with uncontrolled infections, other autoimmune diseases, pregnancy or lactation were excluded. Diagnoses were based on clinical symptoms, serum thyroxine and TRAb, thyroid ultrasound and orbital computed tomography. Total RNA was extracted with Trizol reagent, and quality was checked on an Agilent 2100 Bioanalyzer. TCR beta CDR3 regions were amplified from RNA transcripts. The TCR CDR3 was subjected to a first round of RT-PCR using the HTBI primer set and the Qiagen OneStep RT-PCR kit. Libraries were constructed in a second round of multiplex PCR, after which size selection and purification were carried out. Sequencing of the libraries was done on an Illumina HiSeq2000 using paired-end 100 bp reads. The authors' analysis ran thus. SOAPnuke was used to process the raw data, removing reads that contained adapters or uncalled bases, had a mean Phred below 15, or lacked an exact match to the constant primer or identifier. High-quality paired reads were merged using COPE v1.2.5, and each unique nucleotide sequence was defined as a clonotype. MiTCR v1.1 was used to align the clonotypes against IMGT TRBV, TRBD and TRBJ reference segments. The analysis was restricted to V-J combinations with a frequency above 0.0001, which together covered roughly 99% of the repertoires. A TCS score was defined as the ratio between F50 (clonal expansion) and ExV (chaos), using BLOSUM62-based TCRdist between CDR3 peptides within each V-J. Welch's t-statistics and random forest reduced several hundred V-J features to 10 to 15, which were used in a naive Bayes classifier (R e1071). Thyroid-blood repertoire similarity was quantified with the Morisita-Horn index. TCRdb reprocessing: public reads trimmed at Q25 with fastp, clones called with MiXCR, in-frame beta chains kept. Every entry covers one CDR3 protein and lists the most common genes and DNA from its rows. It is TCRdb's table, rather than the study itself, that gives the V and J calls and clone size. This sample has approximately 510,000 distinct CDR3 sequences in its table, and around 43% of those were observed once. The ten largest clones take up about two fifths of the sample.

CDR1 and CDR2, per the germline V gene (reference sequence), are LNHNV and YYDKDF. Reading from cysteine to phenylalanine, the CDR3 counts 16 amino acids. Of the read, only the CDR3 DNA is kept; its 48 bases are in frame from base 1. On this clonotype: The target of this receptor is not known. At one boundary the junction diverges from the germline segment, which might be a read error.

This chain joins TRBV15 to TRBJ1-1, with the identity of the D gene unclear. The sequence was collected from an adult woman with Graves' disease, either hyperthyroidism or ophthalmopathy (not recorded which). The sample was peripheral blood or thyroid tissue (not recorded which). The DNA sequence follows: TGTGCCACCAGTCACCGACTCGAAGAGAGGAACCCTGAAGCTTTCTTT. This sequence encodes CATSHRLEERNPEAFF.